These T cell receptor beta chains were read from a single sample in a study of blood T cell repertoires in COVID-19. Clones were sequenced by immunoSEQ multiplex PCR, and TCRdb holds only the in-frame ones, with some missing. The table shows about 170,000 clones, with 85% to 90% occurring only once. The sample taken for sequencing was peripheral blood. The receptors shown here come from a man aged 45-65 years who had recovered from COVID-19. CDR3s include the opening cysteine and the closing phenylalanine or tryptophan. Fields, in order: CDR3 length, J gene, V gene, clone size, D gene, CDR3 protein, CDR3 DNA. D genes are given only for firm matches. The listing skips clone size in some rows; elsewhere it reads once, few, many or a size class.

CDR3 length: 14
J gene: TRBJ2-7
V gene: TRBV10-1
clone size: NA
D gene: TRBD1
CDR3 protein: CASSEDRGGYEQYF
CDR3 DNA: TGCGCCAGCAGTGAGGACAGGGGAGGCTACGAGCAGTACTTC

CDR3 length: 14
J gene: TRBJ2-7
V gene: TRBV23-1
clone size: NA
D gene: NA
CDR3 protein: CASRPSGHFYEQYF
CDR3 DNA: TGCGCCAGCAGACCCTCGGGACACTTCTACGAGCAGTACTTC

CDR3 length: 13
J gene: TRBJ2-5
V gene: TRBV6-6
clone size: once
D gene: NA
CDR3 protein: CASSYAGQETQYF
CDR3 DNA: TGTGCCAGCAGTTACGCAGGCCAAGAGACCCAGTACTTC

CDR3 length: 16
J gene: TRBJ2-1
V gene: TRBV3-1/TRBV3-2
clone size: NA
D gene: TRBD1
CDR3 protein: CASSPRTGGTYNEQFF
CDR3 DNA: TGTGCCAGCAGCCCCAGGACAGGGGGTACCTACAATGAGCAGTTCTTC

CDR3 length: 18
J gene: TRBJ2-2
V gene: TRBV2
clone size: few
D gene: TRBD2
CDR3 protein: CASRDGLAGGMRTGELFF
CDR3 DNA: TGTGCCAGCAGAGACGGACTAGCGGGAGGAATGAGAACCGGGGAGCTGTTTTTT

CDR3 length: 12
J gene: TRBJ1-6
V gene: TRBV25-1
clone size: NA
D gene: NA
CDR3 protein: CASSELRSPLHF
CDR3 DNA: TGTGCCAGCAGTGAACTCCGGTCACCCCTCCACTTT

CDR3 length: 15
J gene: TRBJ2-1
V gene: TRBV18
clone size: few
D gene: NA
CDR3 protein: CASSLSATPYNEQFF
CDR3 DNA: TGTGCCAGCTCCCTTTCCGCTACCCCCTACAATGAGCAGTTCTTC

CDR3 length: 15
J gene: TRBJ1-5
V gene: TRBV21-1
clone size: NA
D gene: NA
CDR3 protein: CASSGGQGRNQPQHF
CDR3 DNA: TGTGCCAGCAGCGGCGGACAGGGGAGGAATCAGCCCCAGCATTTT

CDR3 length: 15
J gene: TRBJ2-2
V gene: TRBV19
clone size: NA
D gene: NA
CDR3 protein: CASSIRTANTGELFF
CDR3 DNA: TGTGCCAGTAGTATAAGGACAGCGAACACCGGGGAGCTGTTTTTT

CDR3 length: 15
J gene: TRBJ2-3
V gene: TRBV5-5
clone size: NA
D gene: NA
CDR3 protein: CASSPGGSRTDTQYF
CDR3 DNA: TGTGCCAGCAGCCCCGGAGGGAGTCGCACAGATACGCAGTATTTT

CDR3 length: 16
J gene: TRBJ1-2
V gene: TRBV19
clone size: NA
D gene: TRBD1
CDR3 protein: CASSPTGTASFYGYTF
CDR3 DNA: TGTGCCAGTAGTCCCACCGGGACAGCTTCGTTTTATGGCTACACCTTC

CDR3 length: 16
J gene: TRBJ2-1
V gene: TRBV7-3
clone size: NA
D gene: TRBD2
CDR3 protein: CASSFNRLAGAGEQFF
CDR3 DNA: TGTGCCAGCAGCTTCAACCGGCTAGCGGGAGCCGGTGAGCAGTTCTTC

CDR3 length: 12
J gene: TRBJ1-1
V gene: TRBV12-3/TRBV12-4
clone size: NA
D gene: TRBD1
CDR3 protein: CASRTGGAEAFF
CDR3 DNA: TGTGCCAGCAGGACAGGGGGAGCTGAAGCTTTCTTT

CDR3 length: 14
J gene: TRBJ1-6
V gene: TRBV19
clone size: once
D gene: NA
CDR3 protein: CASSITQAGSPLHF
CDR3 DNA: TGTGCCAGTAGTATAACCCAGGCGGGCTCACCCCTCCACTTT

CDR3 length: 14
J gene: TRBJ2-3
V gene: TRBV27
clone size: NA
D gene: TRBD2
CDR3 protein: CASSLIAGDGTQYF
CDR3 DNA: TGTGCCAGCAGTTTAATAGCGGGGGATGGTACGCAGTATTTT

CDR3 length: 14
J gene: TRBJ2-7
V gene: TRBV11-2
clone size: NA
D gene: TRBD2
CDR3 protein: CASSASGRVHEQYF
CDR3 DNA: TGTGCCAGCAGCGCTAGCGGGAGGGTCCACGAGCAGTACTTC

CDR3 length: 15
J gene: TRBJ1-1
V gene: TRBV5-5
clone size: once
D gene: TRBD1
CDR3 protein: CASSRTGLSNTEAFF
CDR3 DNA: TGTGCCAGCAGCAGGACAGGGTTATCGAACACTGAAGCTTTCTTT

CDR3 length: 13
J gene: TRBJ1-2
V gene: TRBV6-5
clone size: NA
D gene: NA
CDR3 protein: CASTAGGAYGYTF
CDR3 DNA: TGTGCCAGCACTGCCGGGGGGGCCTATGGCTACACCTTC

CDR3 length: 15
J gene: TRBJ2-5
V gene: TRBV7-3
clone size: NA
D gene: NA
CDR3 protein: CASSLAGVFGETQYF
CDR3 DNA: TGTGCCAGCAGCTTAGCAGGGGTATTTGGAGAGACCCAGTACTTC

CDR3 length: 16
J gene: TRBJ2-1
V gene: TRBV21-1
clone size: NA
D gene: NA
CDR3 protein: CASSPGGAGGPNEQFF
CDR3 DNA: TGTGCCAGCAGCCCCGGCGGGGCGGGAGGGCCGAATGAGCAGTTCTTC

CDR3 length: 13
J gene: TRBJ2-7
V gene: TRBV7-3
clone size: NA
D gene: NA
CDR3 protein: CASSPSLSYEQYF
CDR3 DNA: TGTGCCAGCAGCCCCAGTCTTTCCTACGAGCAGTACTTC

CDR3 length: 14
J gene: TRBJ2-2
V gene: TRBV6-5
clone size: NA
D gene: TRBD1
CDR3 protein: CASSARGLAGELFF
CDR3 DNA: TGTGCCAGCAGCGCCAGGGGGCTGGCCGGGGAGCTGTTTTTT

CDR3 length: 17
J gene: TRBJ1-2
V gene: TRBV7-5
clone size: few
D gene: NA
CDR3 protein: CARSSCIRGRRSYGYTF
CDR3 DNA: TGTGCCAGAAGCTCTTGCATCAGGGGGCGTAGATCCTATGGCTACACCTTC

CDR3 length: 14
J gene: TRBJ2-7
V gene: TRBV6-6
clone size: NA
D gene: TRBD2
CDR3 protein: CASSSASGTSEQYF
CDR3 DNA: TGTGCCAGCAGTTCCGCGAGCGGGACTAGCGAGCAGTACTTC

CDR3 length: 15
J gene: TRBJ2-4
V gene: TRBV18
clone size: NA
D gene: TRBD1
CDR3 protein: CASSPYRQGENIQYF
CDR3 DNA: TGTGCCAGCTCACCATATCGACAGGGGGAAAACATTCAGTACTTC

CDR3 length: 17
J gene: TRBJ1-4
V gene: TRBV15
clone size: NA
D gene: NA
CDR3 protein: CATSRERATATNEKLFF
CDR3 DNA: TGTGCCACCAGCAGAGAAAGGGCGACAGCGACTAATGAAAAACTGTTTTTT

CDR3 length: 22
J gene: TRBJ1-1
V gene: TRBV24-1
clone size: NA
D gene: TRBD1
CDR3 protein: CATSDPLGGTPGQKAANTEAFF
CDR3 DNA: TGTGCCACCAGTGATCCACTTGGGGGGACCCCGGGACAGAAAGCAGCAAACACTGAAGCTTTCTTT

CDR3 length: 15
J gene: TRBJ1-6
V gene: TRBV7-9
clone size: NA
D gene: NA
CDR3 protein: CASSSTGQANSPLHF
CDR3 DNA: TGTGCCAGCAGCTCGACGGGACAAGCAAATTCACCCCTCCACTTT

CDR3 length: 13
J gene: TRBJ2-5
V gene: TRBV7-3
clone size: NA
D gene: TRBD1
CDR3 protein: CASSAQGPETQYF
CDR3 DNA: TGTGCCAGCAGCGCACAGGGGCCAGAGACCCAGTACTTC

CDR3 length: 16
J gene: TRBJ2-1
V gene: TRBV7-9
clone size: NA
D gene: TRBD1
CDR3 protein: CASSPRDRARENEQFF
CDR3 DNA: TGTGCCAGCAGCCCCCGGGACAGGGCTAGAGAAAATGAGCAGTTCTTC

CDR3 length: 16
J gene: TRBJ2-2
V gene: TRBV2
clone size: NA
D gene: TRBD2
CDR3 protein: CASRSGTNSNTGELFF
CDR3 DNA: TGTGCCAGCAGGTCCGGGACTAACTCGAACACCGGGGAGCTGTTTTTT

CDR3 length: 14
J gene: TRBJ2-7
V gene: TRBV29-1
clone size: NA
D gene: NA
CDR3 protein: CSAKTGTDSYEQYF
CDR3 DNA: TGCAGCGCGAAGACAGGGACTGACTCCTACGAGCAGTACTTC